The 24 T cell receptor beta chains presented below share a single source sample, sequenced in a study of T cells after yellow fever vaccination. TCRdb reprocessed the 5' RACE reads via MiXCR and lists one record per CDR3 protein. The sample consists of a few hundred thousand distinct CDR3 sequences, approximately 3.9% of them appearing once. Sequences were derived from PBMCs, sampled 5 days after the yellow fever booster vaccination. The receptors were sampled from a man aged 18-30 years who received the YFV17D yellow fever vaccine.

At least ten counts were recorded for this clonotype. V gene TRBV20-1 combines with J gene TRBJ1-2; D unresolved. Trimming left V 6 bases short and J 0 bases short, with 8 bases between. Looked up from germline, CDR1 is DFQATT and CDR2 is SNEGSKA (reference sequence). CDR3 length: 12 amino acids. The chain's CDR3 is CSAAPANYGYTF. The DNA of the CDR3 is TGCAGTGCCGCCCCGGCTAACTATGGCTACACCTTC.

This clonotype was counted many times. The genes are TRBV25-1 and TRBJ1-1, with TRBD1 identical over 8 bases. Germline CDR1 MGHDK, CDR2 SYGVNS. This CDR3 has 10 amino acids. Unmatched junction bases numbered 6, after V lost 10 bases and J lost 11 bases. This CDR3 reads CATLQGEAFF. CDR3 nucleotides: TGTGCCACCCTACAGGGGGAGGCTTTCTTT.

The chain has TRBV29-1 and TRBJ2-1; 9 positions match TRBD1. CDR1 SQVTM and CDR2 ANQGSEA come from the germline V gene. This CDR3 has 14 residues. With 3 bases clipped from V and 8 bases from J, the junction kept 8 bases outside the gene matches. CDR3 loop: CSVEHRGRLHEQFF. CDR3 bases: TGCAGCGTTGAGCACAGGGGGCGTTTACATGAGCAGTTCTTC.

This clonotype was detected many times. This chain links TRBV4-3 with TRBJ2-1; D could derive from TRBD1 or TRBD2 (5 bases each). Germline CDR1 and CDR2: LGHNA and YSLEER. The germline V and J ends were trimmed by 0 bases and 7 bases, with 10 bases remaining between them. The CDR3 loop spans 14 amino acids. CDR3 residues: CASSQEGWGNEQFF. DNA for the CDR3: TGCGCCAGCAGCCAAGAGGGTTGGGGGAATGAGCAGTTCTTC.

This clonotype was detected only a few times. This sequence joins TRBV11-2 and TRBJ2-1, with D uncertain. CDR1 is SGHAT, CDR2 FQNNGV, per germline. The CDR3 has 14 residues. The germline V and J ends were trimmed by 1 base and 8 bases, with 12 bases remaining between them. The CDR3 nucleotides read TGTGCCAGCAGCTTAGCCCTGAGTGGAGATGAGCAGTTCTTC. Translation: CASSLALSGDEQFF.

This clonotype was observed a handful of times. This sequence joins TRBV7-2 and TRBJ2-3; the D call may be TRBD1 or TRBD2 (5 bases each). In germline, CDR1 is SGHTA, CDR2 FQGNSA. The CDR3 runs to 14 residues. Trimming took off 4 bases at V and 1 base at J, with 9 bases between the two ends. This CDR3 reads CASSWDAGTDTQYF. In DNA, the CDR3 is TGTGCCAGCAGCTGGGACGCGGGCACAGATACGCAGTATTTT.

This clonotype was seen a handful of times. V is TRBV2 and J is TRBJ1-4; tentatively, D is TRBD1 (5 bases). CDR1 is SNHLY, CDR2 FYNNEI, per germline. This CDR3 is 15 amino acids long. Trimming removed 6 bases from V and 3 bases from J, with 14 bases in between. As DNA, the CDR3 is TGTGCCAGCAGCCCCGACCGGGGCGCTAATGAAAAACTGTTTTTT. Its translation: CASSPDRGANEKLFF.

The genes are TRBV4-1 and TRBJ2-1, with D tentatively TRBD1 or TRBD2 (5 bases each). Trimming cost V 2 bases and J 7 bases, with 12 bases left between them. Germline V lookup: CDR1 MGHRA, CDR2 YSYEKL. CDR3 length: 14 amino acids. CDR3 protein: CASSQPGRGNEQFF. The CDR3 DNA follows: TGCGCCAGCAGCCAACCGGGGCGCGGGAATGAGCAGTTCTTC.

Ten or more counts support this clonotype. The V call is TRBV11-2, the J call TRBJ1-2; D call uncertain. The CDR3 consists of 16 residues. Per germline, CDR1 SGHAT and CDR2 FQNNGV. V lost 1 base to trimming and J lost 2 bases, with 14 bases between them. CDR3 residues: CASSLVGVVGNYGYTF. The CDR3 DNA is TGTGCCAGCAGCTTAGTCGGGGTCGTCGGGAACTATGGCTACACCTTC.

This clonotype was found a few times. The chain uses TRBV12-2 and TRBJ2-7; no check of the table's D call, TRBD1, against the DNA was made. TRBV12-2 has pseudogene status. CDR3 length: 15 residues. Written as DNA, the CDR3 is TGTGCAAGTCGCTCCGACAGGGATCCTACCTACGAGCAGTACGTC. The encoded protein is CASRSDRDPTYEQYV.

The chain links TRBV3-1 to TRBJ2-7; a weak D match, TRBD1 (6 bases). Trimming pared 5 bases from V and 3 bases from J, leaving 14 bases between. Germline V CDR1 and CDR2: LGHDT, YNNKEL (reference sequence). There are 14 residues in the CDR3. CDR3 loop: CASSAWTEGYEQYF. DNA for the CDR3: TGTGCCAGCAGCGCTTGGACAGAGGGCTACGAGCAGTACTTC.

This clonotype was seen repeatedly, ten times or more. V and J are TRBV6-5 and TRBJ1-2; weak D call: TRBD1 (5 bases). The CDR3 length is 13 residues. CDR1 and CDR2 from the germline V gene are MNHEY and SVGAGI. Trimming took off 2 bases at V and 2 bases at J, with 6 bases between the two ends. The CDR3 DNA is TGTGCCAGCAGTTACGACAGCAACTATGGCTACACCTTC. Residues: CASSYDSNYGYTF.

This clonotype has just a few counts. This chain links TRBV5-1 with TRBJ1-6, with no clear D. The germline V gene has CDR1 SGHRS and CDR2 YFSETQ. Deletions cut 7 bases from V and 12 bases from J, with 14 bases between. The CDR3 has 12 residues. The CDR3 coding sequence is TGCGCCAGCTACTTCCCCGGCGGACCCCTCCACTTT. It translates to CASYFPGGPLHF.

This clonotype was counted a few times. This chain connects TRBV10-1 to TRBJ1-1; D is undetermined. Germline loops: CDR1 WNHNN, CDR2 SYGVQD (reference sequence). V lost 4 bases and J lost 4, with 10 bases in between. This CDR3 is 13 amino acids long. CDR3 bases: TGCGCCAGCAGTGTCGGACGGGGCACTGAAGCTTTCTTT. Translating it yields CASSVGRGTEAFF.

This clonotype was counted a few times. The gene calls are TRBV19 and TRBJ2-7; D uncertain. Germline V gene data show CDR1 as LNHDA and CDR2 as SQIVND (reference sequence). This CDR3 has 13 amino acids. Deletions cut 5 bases from V and 4 bases from J, with 12 bases between. CDR3 region: CASSSWTEYEQYF. CDR3 in DNA: TGTGCCAGTAGTTCTTGGACGGAATACGAGCAGTACTTC.

The J gene is TRBJ1-2, the V gene TRBV7-2; no clear D. Germline V gene lookup returns CDR1 SGHTA and CDR2 FQGNSA. This CDR3 comprises 16 residues. Trimming took off 5 bases at V and 0 bases at J, with 16 bases between the two ends. The CDR3 here is CASSPYRLQANYGYTF. The CDR3 DNA sequence: TGTGCCAGCAGCCCCTACCGACTGCAAGCTAACTATGGCTACACCTTC.

The rearrangement links TRBV5-6 to TRBJ2-3; D unclear. V gave up 1 base and J gave up 2 bases, with 11 bases separating them. CDR3 size: 15 residues. Looked up from germline, CDR1 is SGHDT and CDR2 is YYEEEE. The CDR3 coding sequence is TGTGCCAGCAGCTTGCGGGTCAGTTTCACAGATACGCAGTATTTT. Translating it yields CASSLRVSFTDTQYF.

CDR3 loop: CASSLLLDQPQHF. The CDR3 coding sequence is TGTGCCAGCAGCCTTCTCCTCGATCAGCCCCAGCATTTT. V and J are TRBV12-3 or TRBV12-4 and TRBJ1-5; D is unresolved. Trimming stripped 6 bases from V and 5 bases from J, with 11 bases between. This CDR3 is built from 13 residues.

This clonotype came up many times. The V call is TRBV7-9, the J call TRBJ1-5, with D perhaps TRBD1 (5 bases). Trimming removed 6 bases from V and 10 bases from J, with 16 bases in between. Germline assignment: CDR1 SEHNR and CDR2 FQNEAQ (reference sequence). The CDR3 is 13 amino acids. CDR3 in DNA: TGTGCCAGCAGAAATTCAGCCCAGGGACCCCAGCATTTT. It is translated as CASRNSAQGPQHF. Using reference TRBV7-9 and TRBJ1-5 for the parts outside the CDR3, the full variable domain is DTGVSQNPRHKITKRGQNVTFRCDPISEHNRLYWYRQTLGQGPEFLTYFQNEAQLEKSRLLSDRFSAERPKGSFSTLEIQRTEQGDSAMYLCASRNSAQGPQHFGDGTRLSIL.

This clonotype was seen a few times. This chain joins TRBV5-1 and TRBJ2-7; the match to TRBD1 covers 8 bases. The CDR3 runs to 16 residues. Germline-derived CDR1 and CDR2 are SGHRS and YFSETQ. Losses at the gene ends were 0 bases for V and 5 bases for J; bases not matched to a gene: 10. In DNA, the CDR3 is TGCGCCAGCAGCTTGGTGGGACAGGAGTTATATGACGAGCAGTACGTC. It specifies CASSLVGQELYDEQYV.

Many counts were recorded for this clonotype. V gene TRBV24-1 combines with J gene TRBJ1-2; D remains ambiguous. Trimming left V 5 bases short and J 8 bases short, with 11 bases between. This CDR3 spans 12 amino acids. Germline CDR1 KGHDR, CDR2 SFDVKD. CDR3 residues: CATSVLGYGYTF. In DNA form, the CDR3 reads TGTGCCACCAGTGTTCTTGGGTACGGCTACACCTTC.

The genes are TRBV19 and TRBJ2-1; D uncertain. V lost 5 bases and J lost 0, with 11 bases in between. The CDR3 has 15 residues. Germline CDR1 reads LNHDA; CDR2 reads SQIVND (reference sequence). The CDR3 reads CASSAATSSYNEQFF. The CDR3 bases are TGTGCCAGTAGTGCCGCGACGAGCTCCTACAATGAGCAGTTCTTC.

The chain joins TRBV18 to TRBJ2-7; 7 bases are shared with TRBD1. V shed 6 bases and J 3 bases; nucleotides not matched to a gene: 11. The V gene's germline CDR1 is KGHSH and CDR2 LQKENI. The CDR3 contains 15 residues. The CDR3 protein is CASSPMTGPDYEQYF. CDR3 bases: TGTGCCAGCTCTCCCATGACAGGGCCGGACTACGAGCAGTACTTC.

CDR3 bases: TGCAGTGCTAGAGATTTCGCGGAGGGTCAGGGTCAGCCCCAGCATTTT. It specifies CSARDFAEGQGQPQHF. The chain uses TRBV20-1 and TRBJ1-5, with a tentative D call TRBD1 (5 bases). The CDR3 covers 16 residues. With 0 bases removed from V and 6 bases from J, the gap between germline ends came to 18 bases. Looked up from germline, CDR1 is DFQATT and CDR2 is SNEGSKA (reference sequence).